This TCR beta chain was identified during a study of CD8 T cells in ankylosing spondylitis. Germline loops: CDR1 SGHRS, CDR2 YFSETQ. V lost 2 bases and J 3 bases, leaving 8 bases between the germline ends. The CDR3 has 13 amino acids. This clonotype showed up many times. TCRdb re-analysed the 5' RACE reads in MiXCR, keeping a single row per CDR3 protein. The table has approximately 130,000 distinct CDR3 sequences, roughly 10% seen once. The sequence was collected from a female donor with ankylosing spondylitis or in good health (not recorded which). What was sequenced was blood, either unsorted or a sorted T cell fraction (not recorded which). The rearrangement joins TRBV5-1 to TRBJ1-1; no clear D gene. In DNA, the CDR3 is TGCGCCAGCAGCTTTAACGGAGACACTGAAGCTTTCTTT. Protein: CASSFNGDTEAFF.